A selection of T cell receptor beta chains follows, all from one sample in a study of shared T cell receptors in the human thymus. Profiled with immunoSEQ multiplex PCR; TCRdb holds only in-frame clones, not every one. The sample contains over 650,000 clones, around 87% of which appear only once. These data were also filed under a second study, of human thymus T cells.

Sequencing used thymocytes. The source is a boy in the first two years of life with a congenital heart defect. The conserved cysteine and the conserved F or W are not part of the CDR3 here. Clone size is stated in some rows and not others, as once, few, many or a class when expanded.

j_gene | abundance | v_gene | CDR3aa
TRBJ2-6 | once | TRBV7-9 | ASSLPGVISGANVLT
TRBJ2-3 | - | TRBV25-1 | ASSGGQGATDTQY
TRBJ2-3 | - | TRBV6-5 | ASSHRDRATDTQY
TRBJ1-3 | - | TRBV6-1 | ASSEAPGQEGPGNTIY
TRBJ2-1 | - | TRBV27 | ASSLLAGEPYNEQF
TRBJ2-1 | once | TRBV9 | ASSVDGTGYNEQF
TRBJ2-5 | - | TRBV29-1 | SVEAQADRTETQY
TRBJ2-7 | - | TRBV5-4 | ASSPDSSSYEQY
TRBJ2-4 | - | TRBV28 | ASRARGAKNIQY
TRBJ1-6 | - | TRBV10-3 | AISEPDRGDSPLH
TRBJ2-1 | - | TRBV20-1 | SAATLEQF
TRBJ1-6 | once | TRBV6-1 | ASSFYFPIPLH
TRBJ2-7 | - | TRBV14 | ASSQDGDRGFSYEQY
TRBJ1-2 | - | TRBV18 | ASSPRQGKVYGYT
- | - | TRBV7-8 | ASSLGGTGSYEQY
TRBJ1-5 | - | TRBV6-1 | ASSAFRDRGRSQPQH
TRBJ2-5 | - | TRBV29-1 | SVEVREETQY
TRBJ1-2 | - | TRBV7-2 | ASSPWAGYT
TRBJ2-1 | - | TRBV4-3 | ASSQDPPGGGGGLNNEQF
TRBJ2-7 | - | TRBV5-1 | ASSLGHRGLPSYEQY
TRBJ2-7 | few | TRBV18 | ASSPPHGGGIGYEQY
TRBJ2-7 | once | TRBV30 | AWREYRGLNYEQY
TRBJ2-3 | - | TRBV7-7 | ASSLAPPGLAGGYTDTQY
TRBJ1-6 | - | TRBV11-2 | ASSLGQGASPLH
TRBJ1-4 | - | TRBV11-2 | ASSQSLEGTNEKLF
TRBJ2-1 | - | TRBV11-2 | ASSSPLAPGVSNEQF
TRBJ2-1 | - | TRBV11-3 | ASSVTSGSNNEQF
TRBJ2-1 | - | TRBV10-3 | AISFSGGNNEQF
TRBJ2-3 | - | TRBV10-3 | AISPGTGGTDTQY
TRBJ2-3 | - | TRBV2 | ASSDPVTGFGTDTQY
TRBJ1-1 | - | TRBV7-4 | ASSLEVRDRGGSTEAF
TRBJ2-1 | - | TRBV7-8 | ASSAYLKPGLAAEEQF
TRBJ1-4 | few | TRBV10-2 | ASSDDNSNEKLF
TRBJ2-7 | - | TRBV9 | ASSVDGDRVSYEQY
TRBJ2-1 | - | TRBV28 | ASSFRGVWVAGFGEQF
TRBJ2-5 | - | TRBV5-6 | ASSLVWGQKFQETQY
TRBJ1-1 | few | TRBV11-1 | ASSLGSRMTGGEEAF
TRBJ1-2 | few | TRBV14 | ASSPGQAGYGYT
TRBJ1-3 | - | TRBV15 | ATSRDRTPSRNTIY
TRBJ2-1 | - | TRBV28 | ASRLNRVEATVEQF
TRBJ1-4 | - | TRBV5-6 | ASSLGSKPNATNEKLF
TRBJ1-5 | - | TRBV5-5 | ASSQQVHQPQH
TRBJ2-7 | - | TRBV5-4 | ASSLGGGLAGGEQY
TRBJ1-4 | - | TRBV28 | ASSSPGSCGEKLF
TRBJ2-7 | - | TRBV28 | ARGERDRGPYEQY
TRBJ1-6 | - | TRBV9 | ASSRSRDSRNSPLH
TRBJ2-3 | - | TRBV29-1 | SVDWQGATDTQY
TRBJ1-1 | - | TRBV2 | ASSDNRQGQVMNTEAF
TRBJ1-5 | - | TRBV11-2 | ASSSDSGSHQPQH
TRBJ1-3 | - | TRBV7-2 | ASSFDRVRNTIY
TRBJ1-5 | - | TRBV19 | ASSGYRQGANQPQH